Below are 28 T cell receptor beta chains sequenced from a single sample in a study of T cell responses to AZD1222 COVID-19 vaccine. Assay used: immunoSEQ multiplex PCR; TCRdb lists only in-frame clones, some missing. This sample has 100,000 to 150,000 clones, with around 89% found just once. Sequencing used peripheral blood, obtained 28 days after the second AZD1222 dose. These receptors came from an adult who received the AZD1222 COVID-19 vaccine.

V is TRBV23-1 and J is TRBJ2-7, with no clear D. TRBV23-1 is sorted into the ORF group, with uncertain function. This CDR3 comprises 14 residues. V lost 2 bases and J 1 base, leaving 9 bases between the germline ends. The CDR3 DNA reads as TGCGCCAGCAGTCAAGGGCGAGGTTCCTACGAGCAGTACTTC. It translates to CASSQGRGSYEQYF.

The gene calls are TRBV5-6 and TRBJ2-7, with D unclear. The CDR3 is made up of 13 amino acids. The germline V and J ends were trimmed by 3 bases and 6 bases, with 13 bases remaining between them. Germline lookup yields CDR1 SGHDT and CDR2 YYEEEE. The CDR3 sequence is CASSWVSRVEQYF. Here the CDR3 DNA reads TGTGCCAGCAGCTGGGTATCGCGCGTCGAGCAGTACTTC.

The DNA of the CDR3 is TGTGCCAGCAGTTACGGACAGGGAAATGAAAAACTGTTTTTT. Protein sequence: CASSYGQGNEKLFF. V gene TRBV6-5 combines with J gene TRBJ1-4, with TRBD1 matching 8 bases. Germline CDR1 and CDR2: MNHEY and SVGAGI. With V trimmed by 2 bases and J by 5 bases, 1 base remained unmatched. The length of the CDR3 is 14 residues.

J is TRBJ1-5 and V is TRBV4-1, with TRBD1 matching over 10 bases. CDR3 length: 18 amino acids. Germline V gene sequence: CDR1 MGHRA, CDR2 YSYEKL. The V gene end was trimmed by 6 bases and the J gene end by 1 base; junction bases not matched to a gene: 12. The chain's CDR3 is CASSHSPGTGVSNQPQHF. The CDR3 DNA reads as TGCGCCAGCAGTCATAGTCCCGGGACAGGGGTCAGCAATCAGCCCCAGCATTTT.

The chain joins TRBV14 to TRBJ2-2; D possibly matches TRBD1 or TRBD2 (5 bases each). V was pared by 9 bases and J by 1 base, with 12 bases between. This CDR3 is 14 amino acids long. Germline V gene sequence: CDR1 SGHDN, CDR2 FVKESK. The CDR3 coding sequence is TGTGCCAGTCGGGGCAGATTGAACACCGGGGAGCTGTTTTTT. This translates into CASRGRLNTGELFF.

The genes are TRBV27 and TRBJ1-4; D unclear. The CDR3 length is 13 residues. Trimming cost V 7 bases and J 6 bases, with 12 bases left between them. Germline CDR1 and CDR2: MNHEY and SMNVEV (reference sequence). The CDR3 loop is CASKTAFDEKLFF. The CDR3 region has the DNA TGTGCCAGCAAAACAGCGTTTGATGAAAAACTGTTTTTT.

J is TRBJ1-1 and V is TRBV7-9; 8 bases are shared with TRBD1. Germline CDR1 and CDR2: SEHNR and FQNEAQ (reference sequence). The CDR3 spans 15 residues. V was clipped by 5 bases and J by 3 bases; unmatched bases: 8. CDR3 amino acids: CASSTTGGLDTEAFF. CDR3 coding DNA: TGTGCCAGCAGCACTACAGGGGGGTTGGACACTGAAGCTTTCTTT.

This clone was found once. The genes are TRBV15 and TRBJ1-6; D not certain. Germline V gene lookup returns CDR1 LNHNV and CDR2 YYDKDF (reference sequence). The CDR3 is 14 amino acids. Trimming cost V 0 bases and J 5 bases, with 5 bases left between them. The CDR3 DNA follows: TGTGCCACCAGCAGAGAGGTGGATAATTCACCCCTCCACTTT. Translated: CATSREVDNSPLHF. The full variable domain, rest sourced from reference TRBV15 and TRBJ1-6, is DAMVIQNPRYQVTQFGKPVTLSCSQTLNHNVMYWYQQKSSQAPKLLFHYYDKDFNNEADTPDNFQSRRPNTSFCFLDIRSPGLGDTAMYLCATSREVDNSPLHFGNGTRLTVT.

This chain uses TRBV24-1 with TRBJ2-5; D gene unclear. CDR3 length: 15 residues. Looked up from germline, CDR1 is KGHDR and CDR2 is SFDVKD. The ends were cut back, 5 bases at V and 5 bases at J, with 17 bases in the middle. The CDR3 loop is CATSGGDANAETQYF. The CDR3 nucleotides read TGTGCCACCAGTGGTGGAGACGCTAACGCGGAGACCCAGTACTTC.

This chain links TRBV25-1 with TRBJ2-5; D gene uncertain. The V end lost 3 bases, the J end lost 5 bases, and 16 bases lay between the germline ends. In germline, CDR1 is MGHDK, CDR2 SYGVNS. This CDR3 is built from 15 residues. The CDR3 DNA follows: TGTGCCAGCAGTGACCCCAAAGGCCCCGGGGAGACCCAGTACTTC. This sequence encodes CASSDPKGPGETQYF.

The chain links TRBV10-3 to TRBJ1-2; D unclear. This CDR3 contains 12 residues. Germline CDR1 is ENHRY and CDR2 is SYGVKD. V was shortened by 0 bases and J by 8 bases, with 7 bases between the two germline ends. CDR3 loop: CAISESTRGYTF. The CDR3 DNA reads as TGTGCCATCAGTGAGTCGACTAGGGGCTACACCTTC.

This clone was counted a single time. The chain carries TRBV4-3 and TRBJ1-3; 8 bases map to TRBD1. V was pared by 2 bases and J by 4 bases, with 7 bases of the junction left unmatched. Germline CDR1 and CDR2: LGHNA and YSLEER. The CDR3 covers 16 residues. The CDR3 loop is CASSQQTGGYGNTIYF. In DNA form, the CDR3 reads TGCGCCAGCAGCCAACAAACAGGGGGGTACGGAAACACCATATATTTT.

J is TRBJ2-1 and V is TRBV27; D may be TRBD2 (7 bases). From germline, CDR1 is MNHEY and CDR2 SMNVEV (reference sequence). V lost 3 bases and J 6 bases, leaving 12 bases between the germline ends. CDR3 length: 14 amino acids. This CDR3 reads CASSLGGGANEQFF. Here the CDR3 DNA reads TGTGCCAGCAGTTTGGGCGGGGGCGCCAATGAGCAGTTCTTC.

The chain links TRBV7-9 to TRBJ2-3; 14 bases are a match to TRBD2. The CDR3 covers 15 residues. Germline-derived CDR1 and CDR2 are SEHNR and FQNEAQ (reference sequence). V lost 5 bases and J lost 5; bases outside the gene matches: 3. DNA for the CDR3: TGTGCCAGCAGCCCCGGACTAGCGGGGGGAGATACGCAGTATTTT. Protein product: CASSPGLAGGDTQYF. Filled out from reference TRBV7-9 and TRBJ2-3, the complete variable domain reads DTGVSQNPRHKITKRGQNVTFRCDPISEHNRLYWYRQTLGQGPEFLTYFQNEAQLEKSRLLSDRFSAERPKGSFSTLEIQRTEQGDSAMYLCASSPGLAGGDTQYFGPGTRLTVL.

A single count supports this clone. The chain carries TRBV5-1 and TRBJ2-5; tentatively, D is TRBD1 (5 bases). The CDR3 has 14 residues. The ends were cut back, 1 base at V and 1 base at J, with 8 bases in the middle. Germline lookup yields CDR1 SGHRS and CDR2 YFSETQ. Here the CDR3 reads CASSLQGSQETQYF. The DNA of the CDR3 is TGCGCCAGCAGCTTGCAGGGATCCCAAGAGACCCAGTACTTC.

This clone appeared a single time. The genes are TRBV3-1 (or the pseudogene TRBV3-2) and TRBJ1-3, with 10 bases that match TRBD1. The CDR3 covers 14 residues. Germline V lookup: CDR1 LGHDT, CDR2 YNNKEL (reference sequence). V dropped 7 bases and J dropped 7; count of bases not matched to a gene: 7. CDR3 protein: CASKNRTGGNTIYF. CDR3 DNA sequence: TGTGCCAGCAAAAACAGGACAGGGGGTAACACCATATATTTT.

As DNA, the CDR3 is TGTGCCAGCAGCTTCTCTAGCGCAACCTACGAGCAGTACTTC. Protein sequence: CASSFSSATYEQYF. The chain employs TRBV27 and TRBJ2-7, with D tentatively TRBD2 (6 bases). Between the trimmed V and J ends, which lost 6 bases and 2 bases, there was a span of 14 bases. The CDR3 has 14 amino acids. Germline V gene sequence: CDR1 MNHEY, CDR2 SMNVEV (reference sequence).

V and J are TRBV7-8 and TRBJ2-7; D gene ambiguous. This CDR3 is built from 14 residues. Deletions cut 5 bases from V and 0 bases from J, with 11 bases between. Germline V CDR1 and CDR2: SGHVS, FQNEAQ. This chain's CDR3 is CASSGMESSYEQYF. In DNA, the CDR3 is TGTGCCAGCAGCGGAATGGAATCCTCCTACGAGCAGTACTTC.

The rearrangement uses TRBV12-3 or TRBV12-4 and TRBJ1-2, with a possible D match to TRBD1 (6 bases). CDR3 size: 13 residues. With 3 bases removed from V and 4 bases from J, the gap between germline ends came to 9 bases. CDR3 DNA sequence: TGTGCCAGCAGTTTTGGGGGCGGCTATGGCTACACCTTC. Translated, it gives CASSFGGGYGYTF.

V gene TRBV12-3 or TRBV12-4 combines with J gene TRBJ2-3, with D unclear. V was pared by 5 bases and J by 2 bases, with 5 bases between. CDR3 size: 12 residues. The CDR3 region is CASSPTTDTQYF. Here the CDR3 DNA reads TGTGCCAGCAGTCCAACCACAGATACGCAGTATTTT.

The CDR3 loop is CAWSPMRTAGNTIYF. CDR3 DNA sequence: TGTGCCTGGAGTCCGATGCGGACGGCTGGAAACACCATATATTTT. This chain uses TRBV30 with TRBJ1-3; D gene unclear. The length of the CDR3 is 15 residues. Trimming cost V 2 bases and J 2 bases, with 13 bases left between them. Germline V lookup: CDR1 GTSNPN, CDR2 SVGIG (reference sequence).

This clone was seen more than once but under ten times. This chain uses TRBV7-2 with TRBJ1-4; D might be TRBD1 (5 bases). Germline CDR1 reads SGHTA; CDR2 reads FQGNSA. The CDR3 length is 14 residues. The V end lost 0 bases, the J end lost 16 bases, and 18 bases lay between the germline ends. The CDR3: CASSLAGTSINPFF. The CDR3 DNA reads as TGTGCCAGCAGCTTAGCCGGGACCTCCATTAACCCGTTTTTT.

This chain uses TRBV5-4 with TRBJ1-6, with 7 bases aligning to TRBD1. CDR3 size: 16 residues. Germline CDR1 SGHNT, CDR2 YYREEE (reference sequence). The V gene end was trimmed by 4 bases and the J gene end by 0 bases; junction bases not matched to a gene: 4. The CDR3 loop reads CASSDRDSSYNSPLHF. As DNA, the CDR3 is TGTGCCAGCAGCGACCGGGACAGCTCCTATAATTCACCCCTCCACTTT.

CDR3 nucleotides: TGTGCCAGCAGTGCACTAGAGGGAGATACGCAGTATTTT. Protein sequence: CASSALEGDTQYF. The V call is TRBV2, the J call TRBJ2-3; possible D gene TRBD2, 5 bases. CDR1 is SNHLY and CDR2 is FYNNEI in the germline V gene. Deletions cut 4 bases from V and 5 bases from J, with 10 bases between. This CDR3 spans 13 amino acids.

V gene TRBV18 combines with J gene TRBJ1-2, with 8 bases aligning to TRBD1. J was trimmed by 3 bases and V by 5 bases; bases with no gene match: 5. CDR1 is KGHSH and CDR2 is LQKENI in the germline V gene. This CDR3 region has 14 residues. The CDR3 DNA reads TGTGCCAGCTCAGGTCCGACAGGGGACTATGGCTACACCTTC. Amino acid sequence: CASSGPTGDYGYTF.

This clone is a singleton in its sample. The CDR3 region is CASSQGGPEQYF. The DNA for the CDR3 is TGTGCCAGCAGCCAAGGAGGGCCCGAGCAGTACTTC. This chain links TRBV14 with TRBJ2-7, with a tentative D call TRBD2 (5 bases). The germline gives CDR1 SGHDN, CDR2 FVKESK. The V gene lost 1 base and the J gene lost 6 bases, with 7 bases spanning the gap. This CDR3 comprises 12 residues.

The V gene is TRBV25-1, the J gene TRBJ2-6, with D possibly TRBD1 on 6 matching bases. Germline values: CDR1 MGHDK, CDR2 SYGVNS. Trimming took off 3 bases at V and 0 bases at J, with 15 bases between the two ends. The CDR3 is 18 amino acids. The CDR3 DNA reads as TGTGCCAGCAGTGACTCTCCAGGGGTGAGCTCTGGGGCCAACGTCCTGACTTTC. Amino acids: CASSDSPGVSSGANVLTF.

The rearrangement links TRBV11-3 to TRBJ1-4, with TRBD1 as a possible D gene (5 bases). Germline loops: CDR1 SGHNT, CDR2 YENEEA. The CDR3 covers 11 residues. The V gene lost 9 bases and the J gene lost 10 bases, with 12 bases spanning the gap. The CDR3 reads CASETGGKLFF. Written as DNA, the CDR3 is TGTGCCAGTGAAACCGGGGGAAAACTGTTTTTT. Filled out from reference TRBV11-3 and TRBJ1-4, the complete variable domain reads EAGVVQSPRYKIIEKKQPVAFWCNPISGHNTLYWYLQNLGQGPELLIRYENEEAVDDSQLPKDRFSAERLKGVDSTLKIQPAELGDSAVYLCASETGGKLFFGSGTQLSVL.